This T cell receptor beta chain is from a study of blood T cell repertoires in COVID-19. Study-level background: Some COVID-19 samples were acute and others convalescent; all came from the United States, Italy and Spain. The cDNA or gDNA used as material had been derived from T cells, B-cell-depleted T cells, or PBMCs.

How the authors handled the data: Quantification of nucleated cells was approximated via reference gene primer amplification. The table came from immunoSEQ multiplex PCR; TCRdb's copy has only in-frame clones and leaves some out. That table supplies the V and J calls and clone size; D and trimming were determined from the DNA. Seen here are some 58,000 clones, around 86% observed once, and the top ten hold 1.2%. This clone came up once. Between the trimmed V and J ends, which lost 5 bases and 5 bases, there was a span of 12 bases. This CDR3 contains 13 residues. Germline CDR1 reads SNHLY; CDR2 reads FYNNEI.

V and J are TRBV2 and TRBJ1-1; D is unresolved. The source material was peripheral blood. The sequence was collected from a man aged 35-49 years with acute or convalescent COVID-19. The CDR3 nucleotides are TGTGCCAGCAGTCGCAGAGGAATAACTGAAGCTTTCTTT. This sequence encodes CASSRRGITEAFF.